The TCR beta chain described here comes from a study of blood T cell repertoires in COVID-19. As regards this clone: Different DNA sequences within this sample yield the same CDR3.

As handled by the study authors: The assay estimated nucleated cells by amplifying reference gene primers. The data were produced by immunoSEQ multiplex PCR, yet TCRdb's version contains in-frame clones alone and is incomplete. V and J calls and clone size are those listed in that table; D and trimming were worked out from the DNA. The sample shows 190,000 or so clones, about three quarters of them seen only once. The V gene's germline CDR1 is LGHDT and CDR2 YNNKEL (reference sequence). The CDR3 spans 15 residues. V shed 4 bases and J shed 0 bases, with 12 bases lying between them. Sequenced material: peripheral blood. V and J are TRBV3-1 (or the pseudogene TRBV3-2) and TRBJ1-2, with TRBD1 as a possible D gene (6 bases). The source of this sequence is an elderly woman with active or convalescent COVID-19. In nucleotides, the CDR3 is TGTGCCAGCAGCCGGTCGGACAGTACTAACTATGGCTACACCTTC. This sequence encodes CASSRSDSTNYGYTF.